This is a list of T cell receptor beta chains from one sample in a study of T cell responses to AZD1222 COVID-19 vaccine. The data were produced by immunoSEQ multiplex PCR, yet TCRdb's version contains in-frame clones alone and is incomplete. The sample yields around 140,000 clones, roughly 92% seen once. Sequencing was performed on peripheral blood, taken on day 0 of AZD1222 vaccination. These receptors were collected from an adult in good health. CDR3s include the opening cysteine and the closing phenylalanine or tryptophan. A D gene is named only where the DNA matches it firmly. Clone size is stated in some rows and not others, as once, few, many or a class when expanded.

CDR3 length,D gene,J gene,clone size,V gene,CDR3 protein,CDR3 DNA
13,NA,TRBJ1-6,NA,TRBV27,CASTGRLGSPLHF,TGTGCCAGCACGGGCAGGCTTGGTTCACCCCTCCACTTT
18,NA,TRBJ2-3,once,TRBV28,CASSFGRKQGRFTDTQYF,TGTGCCAGCAGTTTTGGGAGGAAGCAGGGACGGTTCACAGATACGCAGTATTTT
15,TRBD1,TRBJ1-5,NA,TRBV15,CATSTGQTSNQPQHF,TGTGCCACCAGCACGGGACAGACTAGCAATCAGCCCCAGCATTTT
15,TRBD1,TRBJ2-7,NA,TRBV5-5,CASSLVTGVNYEQYF,TGTGCCAGCAGCTTGGTGACAGGGGTTAACTACGAGCAGTACTTC
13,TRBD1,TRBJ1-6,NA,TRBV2,CASRDRYNSPLHF,TGTGCCAGCCGGGACAGATATAATTCACCCCTCCACTTT
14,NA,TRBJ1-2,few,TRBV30,CAWSVLVSRSGYTF,TGTGCCTGGAGTGTACTGGTCAGTCGTTCTGGCTACACCTTC
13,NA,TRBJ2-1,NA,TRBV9,CASSPTDREKQFF,TGTGCCAGCAGCCCCACTGACCGGGAGAAGCAGTTCTTC
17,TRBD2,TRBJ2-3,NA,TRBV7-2,CASSLVGGGRVTDTQYF,TGTGCCAGCAGCTTAGTTGGGGGCGGGAGGGTCACAGATACGCAGTATTTT
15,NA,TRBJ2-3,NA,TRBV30,CAWSVQWTSTDTQYF,TGTGCCTGGAGTGTTCAATGGACTAGCACAGATACGCAGTATTTT
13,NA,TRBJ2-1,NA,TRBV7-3,CASSRQGSDEQFF,TGTGCCAGCAGCAGGCAGGGGTCGGATGAGCAGTTCTTC
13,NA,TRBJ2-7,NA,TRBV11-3,CASSRDLGYEQYF,TGTGCCAGCAGCCGAGACCTGGGGTACGAGCAGTACTTC
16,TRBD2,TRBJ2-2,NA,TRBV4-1,CASSHGRAVNTGELFF,TGCGCCAGCAGCCACGGGAGGGCCGTAAACACCGGGGAGCTGTTTTTT
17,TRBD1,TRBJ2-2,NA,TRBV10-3,CAISVRTGRKNTGELFF,TGTGCCATCAGTGTCCGGACAGGCCGAAAGAACACCGGGGAGCTGTTTTTT
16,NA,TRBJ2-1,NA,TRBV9,CASSVAAPSSVNEQFF,TGTGCCAGCAGCGTAGCGGCCCCGTCTAGCGTTAATGAGCAGTTCTTC
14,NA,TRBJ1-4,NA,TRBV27,CASRTATEGEKLFF,TGTGCCAGCAGAACAGCGACGGAGGGCGAAAAACTGTTTTTT
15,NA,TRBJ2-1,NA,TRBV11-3,CASSIRSGAYQEQFF,TGTGCCAGCAGCATTAGATCGGGGGCCTATCAAGAGCAGTTCTTC
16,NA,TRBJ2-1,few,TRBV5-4,CASSSRGGSAGNEQFF,TGTGCCAGCAGCTCTCGTGGGGGATCGGCGGGCAATGAGCAGTTCTTC
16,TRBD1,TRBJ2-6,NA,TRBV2,CASTWDRGFGANVLTF,TGTGCCAGCACTTGGGACAGGGGCTTTGGGGCCAACGTCCTGACTTTC
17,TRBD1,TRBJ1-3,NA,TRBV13,CASSLFKGALSGNTIYF,TGTGCCAGCAGCTTATTTAAGGGGGCCCTCTCTGGAAACACCATATATTTT
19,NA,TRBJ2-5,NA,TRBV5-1,CASRRGQGVNSRYQETQYF,TGCGCCAGCAGGCGGGGTCAGGGAGTCAACAGCAGGTACCAAGAGACCCAGTACTTC
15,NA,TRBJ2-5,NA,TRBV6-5,CASSYSKQGGETQYF,TGTGCCAGCAGTTACTCAAAACAGGGAGGAGAGACCCAGTACTTC
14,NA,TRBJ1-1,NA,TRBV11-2,CASSFEGGGTEAFF,TGTGCCAGCAGCTTTGAGGGCGGAGGAACTGAAGCTTTCTTT
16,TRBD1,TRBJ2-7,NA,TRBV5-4,CASSPQRTGGHYEQYF,TGTGCCAGCAGCCCACAAAGGACAGGGGGCCACTACGAGCAGTACTTC
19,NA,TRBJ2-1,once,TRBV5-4,CASSWRVGASGQFLNEQFF,TGTGCCAGCAGCTGGCGGGTGGGGGCTAGCGGACAATTTCTAAATGAGCAGTTCTTC
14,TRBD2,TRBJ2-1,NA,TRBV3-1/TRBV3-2,CASSGTSGSVEQFF,TGTGCCAGCAGCGGGACTAGCGGGAGCGTTGAGCAGTTCTTC
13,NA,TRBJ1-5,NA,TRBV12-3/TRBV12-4,CASRLTGAQPQHF,TGTGCCAGCAGATTGACAGGAGCTCAGCCCCAGCATTTT
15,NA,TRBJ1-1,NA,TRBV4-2,CASSQPTTWGTEAFF,TGTGCCAGCAGCCAACCCACGACTTGGGGCACTGAAGCTTTCTTT
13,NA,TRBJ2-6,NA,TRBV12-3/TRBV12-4,CASSFSGANVLTF,TGTGCCAGCAGTTTTTCTGGGGCCAACGTCCTGACTTTC
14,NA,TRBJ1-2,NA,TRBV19,CASSYQGPDGGYTF,TGTGCCAGTAGCTACCAGGGCCCCGATGGCGGCTACACCTTC
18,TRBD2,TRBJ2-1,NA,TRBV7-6,CASSLVPTSGRGHNEQFF,TGTGCCAGCAGCTTAGTGCCAACTAGCGGGAGAGGGCACAATGAGCAGTTCTTC
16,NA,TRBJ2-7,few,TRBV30,CAWRTVRVGSAYEQYF,TGTGCCTGGAGGACCGTGAGGGTGGGTAGCGCCTACGAGCAGTACTTC
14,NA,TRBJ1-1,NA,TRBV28,CASSFWTANTEAFF,TGTGCCAGCAGTTTTTGGACGGCAAACACTGAAGCTTTCTTT
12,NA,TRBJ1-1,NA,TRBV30,CAEGGSRDGAFF,TGTGCCGAGGGGGGGTCTCGGGACGGAGCTTTCTTT
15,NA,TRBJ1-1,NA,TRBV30,CAWSRPGGLGTEAFF,TGTGCCTGGAGTCGACCCGGGGGCTTGGGAACTGAAGCTTTCTTT
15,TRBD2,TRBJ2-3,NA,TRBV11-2,CASTSSGFFTDTQYF,TGTGCCAGCACCTCTAGCGGATTCTTCACAGATACGCAGTATTTT
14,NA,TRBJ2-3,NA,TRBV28,CASSTTGTPDTQYF,TGTGCCAGCAGTACGACCGGGACTCCAGATACGCAGTATTTT
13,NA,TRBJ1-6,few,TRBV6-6,CASSYSSGTPLHF,TGTGCCAGCAGTTACTCAAGCGGGACGCCCCTCCACTTT
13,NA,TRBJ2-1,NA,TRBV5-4,CASSLDYHNEQFF,TGTGCCAGCAGCTTGGACTACCACAATGAGCAGTTCTTC
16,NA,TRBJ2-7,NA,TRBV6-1,CASSEMGKAGTNEQYF,TGTGCCAGCAGTGAAATGGGAAAGGCAGGAACAAACGAGCAGTACTTC
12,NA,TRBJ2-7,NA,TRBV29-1,CSARAAPYEQYF,TGCAGCGCCCGGGCCGCTCCCTACGAGCAGTACTTC
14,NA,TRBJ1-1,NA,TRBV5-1,CASSPIVGTTEAFF,TGCGCCAGCAGCCCGATTGTGGGGACCACTGAAGCTTTCTTT
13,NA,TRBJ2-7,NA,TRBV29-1,CSAPRERPVEQYF,TGCAGCGCACCTAGGGAGAGACCGGTGGAGCAGTACTTC
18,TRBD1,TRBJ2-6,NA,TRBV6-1,CASSARTGGGAGANVLTF,TGTGCCAGCAGTGCCCGGACAGGGGGCGGTGCTGGGGCCAACGTCCTGACTTTC
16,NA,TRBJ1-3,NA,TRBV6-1,CASSVRDTLFGNTIYF,TGTGCCAGCAGTGTCCGGGACACCCTCTTTGGAAACACCATATATTTT
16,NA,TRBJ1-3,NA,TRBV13,CASSLGKRATGNTIYF,TGTGCCAGCAGCTTAGGAAAAAGAGCTACTGGAAACACCATATATTTT
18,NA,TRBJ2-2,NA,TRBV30,CASKSIQGARAGTGELFF,TGTGCCTCCAAAAGTATCCAGGGGGCAAGAGCGGGAACCGGGGAGCTGTTTTTT
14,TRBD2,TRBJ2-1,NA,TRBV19,CASSGLAGADEQFF,TGTGCCAGTAGTGGGTTAGCGGGAGCGGATGAGCAGTTCTTC
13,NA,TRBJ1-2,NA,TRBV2,CASSEDWSYGYTF,TGTGCCAGCAGTGAGGACTGGAGCTATGGCTACACCTTC
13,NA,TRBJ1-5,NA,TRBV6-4,CASSTEANQPQHF,TGTGCCAGCAGTACCGAGGCCAATCAGCCCCAGCATTTT
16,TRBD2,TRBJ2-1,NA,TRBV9,CASSPDLAGGRNEQFF,TGTGCCAGCAGCCCCGATCTAGCGGGAGGGCGTAATGAGCAGTTCTTC
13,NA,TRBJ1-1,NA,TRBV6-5,CASTPLGGTEAFF,TGTGCCAGCACCCCCTTGGGGGGCACTGAAGCTTTCTTT
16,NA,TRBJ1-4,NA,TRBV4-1,CASSRTGVATNEKLFF,TGCGCCAGCAGCCGCACAGGCGTTGCAACTAATGAAAAACTGTTTTTT
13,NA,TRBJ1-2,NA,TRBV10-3,CASGGGPNYGYTF,TGTGCCTCGGGGGGGGGCCCGAACTATGGCTACACCTTC
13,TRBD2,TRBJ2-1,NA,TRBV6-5,CASTLAGGNEQFF,TGTGCCAGCACCTTAGCGGGAGGCAATGAGCAGTTCTTC